The 8 T cell receptor beta chains in this list originate from one sample, sequenced in a study of identifying expanded T cells in peripheral blood. Repertoires were generated with immunoSEQ multiplex PCR, while TCRdb's copy carries only in-frame clones and drops some. In the table there are around 63,000 clones, more than 70% of which are singletons. Sequencing was carried out using blood. The receptors shown here come from a person between 18 and 70 years old in good health.

This clone has just one count. J is TRBJ2-1 and V is TRBV9; the match to TRBD2 covers 12 bases. This CDR3 spans 16 amino acids. V lost 0 bases and J lost 8; bases outside the gene matches: 6. The germline V gene has CDR1 SGDLS and CDR2 YYNGEE. The CDR3 region is CASSVGSSGRAYEQFF. Here the CDR3 DNA reads TGTGCCAGCAGCGTAGGATCTAGCGGGAGGGCCTATGAGCAGTTCTTC.

The chain joins TRBV7-9 to TRBJ2-6; 7 positions match TRBD1. Germline CDR1 reads SEHNR; CDR2 reads FQNEAQ (reference sequence). The CDR3 is 16 residues long. The V segment lost 3 bases and the J segment 2 bases; nucleotides outside the gene matches: 4. The CDR3 here is CASSLATGAGANVLTF. The CDR3 DNA reads TGTGCCAGCAGCTTGGCCACAGGGGCTGGGGCCAACGTCCTGACTTTC.

The chain is built from TRBV21-1 and TRBJ2-3; the table's D call of TRBD1 was not tested on the DNA. TRBV21-1 is recorded as a pseudogene. The CDR3 is made up of 14 amino acids. The CDR3 loop is CASSGRTPTDTQYF. The CDR3 DNA follows: TGTGCCAGCAGCGGAAGGACACCCACAGATACGCAGTATTTT.

V and J are TRBV4-1 and TRBJ2-7, with TRBD2 identical over 7 bases. The CDR3 is 15 residues long. From germline, CDR1 is MGHRA and CDR2 YSYEKL. Germline trimming cut 0 bases from V and 5 bases from J; bases unmatched to any gene: 7. The CDR3 region is CASSQDGLGGNEQYF. CDR3 DNA: TGCGCCAGCAGCCAAGACGGACTCGGGGGGAACGAGCAGTACTTC.

The chain recombines TRBV18 with TRBJ2-7; 8 bases map to TRBD2. The V gene's germline CDR1 is KGHSH and CDR2 LQKENI. The CDR3 sequence is 15 residues long. V lost 3 bases and J lost 0; bases outside the gene matches: 4. The CDR3 is CASSPIGGVSYEQYF. Here the CDR3 DNA reads TGTGCCAGCTCACCTATCGGGGGGGTCTCCTACGAGCAGTACTTC. Using reference TRBV18 and TRBJ2-7 for the parts outside the CDR3, the full variable domain is NAGVMQNPRHLVRRRGQEARLRCSPMKGHSHVYWYRQLPEEGLKFMVYLQKENIIDESGMPKERFSAEFPKEGPSILRIQQVVRGDSAAYFCASSPIGGVSYEQYFGPGTRLTVT.

This sequence joins TRBV28 and TRBJ2-6; 12 bases map to TRBD2. Per the germline V gene, CDR1 is MDHEN and CDR2 is SYDVKM. V shed 5 bases and J 1 base; nucleotides not matched to a gene: 3. The CDR3 contains 17 residues. CDR3: CASSPGTSGSGANVLTF. Written as DNA, the CDR3 is TGTGCCAGCAGTCCCGGGACTAGCGGGTCTGGGGCCAACGTCCTGACTTTC. The full variable domain, in which reference TRBV28 and TRBJ2-6 provide the parts outside the CDR3, is DVKVTQSSRYLVKRTGEKVFLECVQDMDHENMFWYRQDPGLGLRLIYFSYDVKMKEKGDIPEGYSVSREKKERFSLILESASTNQTSMYLCASSPGTSGSGANVLTFGAGSRLTVL.

The chain joins TRBV15 to TRBJ2-6; no definite D call. This CDR3 contains 18 residues. V lost 0 bases and J lost 0, with 12 bases in between. Germline V gene sequence: CDR1 LNHNV, CDR2 YYDKDF (reference sequence). In DNA, the CDR3 is TGTGCCACCAGCAGAGACACGGAGATGGGCTCTGGGGCCAACGTCCTGACTTTC. Translating it yields CATSRDTEMGSGANVLTF. The variable domain in full, with the rest retrieved from reference TRBV15 and TRBJ2-6, is DAMVIQNPRYQVTQFGKPVTLSCSQTLNHNVMYWYQQKSSQAPKLLFHYYDKDFNNEADTPDNFQSRRPNTSFCFLDIRSPGLGDTAMYLCATSRDTEMGSGANVLTFGAGSRLTVL.

V and J are TRBV6-1 and TRBJ2-7, with D possibly being TRBD1 or TRBD2 (5 bases each). CDR1 is MNHNS, CDR2 SASEGT, per germline. V lost 10 bases, J lost 0 bases, and 16 bases lay in between. This CDR3 has 14 amino acids. CDR3 DNA sequence: TGTGCCACCCTTCGGGACGGAAACTCCTACGAGCAGTACTTC. It translates to CATLRDGNSYEQYF.